The next 9 T cell receptor beta chains were all read from a single sample in a study of T cells after posttransplantation cyclophosphamide. TCRdb's copy holds only in-frame clones and misses some; the assay was immunoSEQ multiplex PCR. The table lists 31,000 or so clones, 80% to 95% of them singletons. Cells defined as naive were viable CD3+CD4+ or CD3+CD8+ and CCR7+CD45RA+CD45RO-CD95-CD27+CD28+. The sequenced sample consisted of naive CD4+ T cells sorted from PBMCs. These receptors were collected from a woman between 55 and 75 years old in good health, CMV-negative, and a related stem cell transplant donor.

J is TRBJ1-2 and V is TRBV20-1, with D unresolved. V lost 6 bases and J 0 bases, leaving 5 bases between the germline ends. Germline assignment: CDR1 DFQATT and CDR2 SNEGSKA (reference sequence). This CDR3 spans 11 amino acids. CDR3 DNA: TGCAGTGCCCAGACTAACTATGGCTACACCTTC. Protein product: CSAQTNYGYTF.

This chain joins TRBV6-5 and TRBJ1-1; 8 nucleotides line up with TRBD1. The CDR3 has 15 amino acids. Germline V lookup: CDR1 MNHEY, CDR2 SVGAGI. The junction had 9 bases not matched to a gene; V was cut back by 5 bases and J by 4 bases. The CDR3 nucleotides read TGTGCCAGCAGTCCGCACTTAACAGGGGGCACTGAAGCTTTCTTT. It translates to CASSPHLTGGTEAFF.

The chain couples TRBV28 to TRBJ2-1, with 10 nucleotides matching TRBD2. Germline trimming cut 1 base from V and 5 bases from J; bases unmatched to any gene: 5. This CDR3 contains 16 residues. Germline CDR1 and CDR2: MDHEN and SYDVKM. The CDR3 sequence: CASSLSTSGLHNEQFF. CDR3 sequence (DNA): TGTGCCAGCAGTTTATCGACTAGCGGGCTCCACAATGAGCAGTTCTTC. Based on the CDR3 plus reference TRBV28 and TRBJ2-1, the full variable domain is DVKVTQSSRYLVKRTGEKVFLECVQDMDHENMFWYRQDPGLGLRLIYFSYDVKMKEKGDIPEGYSVSREKKERFSLILESASTNQTSMYLCASSLSTSGLHNEQFFGPGTRLTVL.

Written as DNA, the CDR3 is TGCGCCAGCAGCCAAGCCGGGGCGGGGGTGGGTCAGCCCCAGCATTTT. It yields the protein CASSQAGAGVGQPQHF. The chain combines TRBV4-1 with TRBJ1-5; D is perhaps TRBD1 (5 bases). This CDR3 is 16 amino acids long. The germline CDR1 and CDR2 sequences are MGHRA and YSYEKL. V lost 1 base, J lost 6 bases, and 16 bases lay in between.

Here the CDR3 reads CASSYSWTGFDGYTF. The DNA for the CDR3 is TGTGCCAGCAGTTACTCCTGGACAGGCTTTGATGGCTACACCTTC. The chain employs TRBV6-5 and TRBJ1-2; TRBD1 agrees at 7 bases. The CDR3 totals 15 residues. J lost 6 bases, V lost 0 bases, and 7 bases had no gene match. CDR1 is MNHEY and CDR2 is SVGAGI in the germline V gene.

This clone was counted once. The chain is built from TRBV9 and TRBJ1-1, with D unresolved. Deletions cut 0 bases from V and 2 bases from J, with 14 bases between. CDR1 and CDR2 (germline): SGDLS, YYNGEE. This CDR3 spans 16 amino acids. CDR3 DNA: TGTGCCAGCAGCGTAGCTACTGGCGGGATAAACACTGAAGCTTTCTTT. It codes for CASSVATGGINTEAFF.

CDR3 coding DNA: TGCAGCGTTGCTCCCTACAATGAGCAGTTCTTC. Encoded protein: CSVAPYNEQFF. The gene calls are TRBV29-1 and TRBJ2-1; D unresolved. Trimming left V 4 bases short and J 2 bases short, with 3 bases between. The CDR3 extends over 11 amino acids. Germline loops: CDR1 SQVTM, CDR2 ANQGSEA.

V is TRBV25-1 and J is TRBJ2-1; weak D call: TRBD1 (6 bases). The CDR3 has 14 amino acids. In germline, CDR1 is MGHDK, CDR2 SYGVNS. V lost 6 bases to trimming and J lost 5 bases, with 14 bases between them. CDR3 sequence: CASSTQGRDNEQFF. CDR3 nucleotides: TGTGCCAGCAGCACACAGGGAAGGGACAATGAGCAGTTCTTC.

This clone appeared once. The chain joins TRBV25-1 to TRBJ1-1; 7 nucleotides agree with TRBD1. The CDR3 is 14 residues long. Trimming at V came to 6 bases and at J to 4 bases, leaving 8 bases not matched to a gene. The germline CDR1 and CDR2 sequences are MGHDK and SYGVNS. The CDR3 DNA follows: TGTGCCAGCAGCAGGGGGGCGGAAAGCACTGAAGCTTTCTTT. Its protein product is CASSRGAESTEAFF.